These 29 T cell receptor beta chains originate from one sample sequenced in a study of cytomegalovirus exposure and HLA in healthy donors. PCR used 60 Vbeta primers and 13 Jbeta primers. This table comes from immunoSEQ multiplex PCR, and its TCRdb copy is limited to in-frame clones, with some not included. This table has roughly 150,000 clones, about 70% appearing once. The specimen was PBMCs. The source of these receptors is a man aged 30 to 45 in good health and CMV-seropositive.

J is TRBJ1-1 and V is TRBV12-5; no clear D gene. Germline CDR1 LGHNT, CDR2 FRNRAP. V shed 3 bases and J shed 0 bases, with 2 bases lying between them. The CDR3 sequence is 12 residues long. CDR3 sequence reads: CASGFLNTEAFF. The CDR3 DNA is TGTGCTAGTGGTTTCTTGAACACTGAAGCTTTCTTT.

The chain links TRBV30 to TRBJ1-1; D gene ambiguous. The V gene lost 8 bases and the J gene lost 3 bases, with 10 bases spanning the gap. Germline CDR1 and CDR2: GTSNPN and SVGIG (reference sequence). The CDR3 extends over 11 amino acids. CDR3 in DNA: TGTGCCCGACAAATGGACACTGAAGCTTTCTTT. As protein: CARQMDTEAFF.

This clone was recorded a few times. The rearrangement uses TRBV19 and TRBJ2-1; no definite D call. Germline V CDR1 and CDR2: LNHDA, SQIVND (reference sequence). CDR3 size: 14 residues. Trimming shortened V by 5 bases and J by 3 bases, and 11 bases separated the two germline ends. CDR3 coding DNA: TGTGCCAGTAGTTCAACCACTAACTACAATGAGCAGTTCTTC. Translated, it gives CASSSTTNYNEQFF.

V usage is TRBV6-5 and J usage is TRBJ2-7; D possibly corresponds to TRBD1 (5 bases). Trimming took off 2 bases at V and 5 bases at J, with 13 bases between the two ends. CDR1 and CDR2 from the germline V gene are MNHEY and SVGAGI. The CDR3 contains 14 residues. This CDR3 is CASSYSRDNHEQYF. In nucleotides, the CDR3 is TGTGCCAGCAGTTACAGCAGGGATAATCACGAGCAGTACTTC.

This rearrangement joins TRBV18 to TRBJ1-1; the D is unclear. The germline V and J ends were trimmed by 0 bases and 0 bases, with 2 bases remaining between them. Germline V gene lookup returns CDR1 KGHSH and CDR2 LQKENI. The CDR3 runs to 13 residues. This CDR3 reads CASSPPVNTEAFF. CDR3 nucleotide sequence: TGTGCCAGCTCACCACCCGTGAACACTGAAGCTTTCTTT.

The CDR3 loop is CASISTGRTEAFF. CDR3 coding DNA: TGTGCCAGCATCTCGACGGGGAGGACTGAAGCTTTCTTT. The chain links TRBV6-5 to TRBJ1-1; unclear D gene. CDR3 length: 13 residues. V lost 7 bases, J lost 5 bases, and 14 bases lay in between. The germline V gene encodes CDR1 MNHEY and CDR2 SVGAGI.

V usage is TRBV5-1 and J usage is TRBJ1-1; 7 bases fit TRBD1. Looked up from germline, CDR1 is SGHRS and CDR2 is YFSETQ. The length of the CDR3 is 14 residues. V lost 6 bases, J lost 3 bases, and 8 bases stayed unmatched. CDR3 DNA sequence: TGCGCCAGCAAGTTAGCCGGGACAGACACTGAAGCTTTCTTT. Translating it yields CASKLAGTDTEAFF.

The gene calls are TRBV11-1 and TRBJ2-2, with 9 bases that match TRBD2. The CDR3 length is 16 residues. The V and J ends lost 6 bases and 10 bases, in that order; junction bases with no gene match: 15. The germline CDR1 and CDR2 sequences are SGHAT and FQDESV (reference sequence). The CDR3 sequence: CASSLRLAETGSELFF. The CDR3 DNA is TGTGCCAGCAGTCTGAGACTAGCGGAGACCGGGTCGGAGCTGTTTTTT.

As DNA, the CDR3 is TGTGCCATCAGTGGGACTAGCTACGAGCAGTACTTC. It codes for CAISGTSYEQYF. V gene TRBV10-3 combines with J gene TRBJ2-7, with 7 nucleotides matching TRBD2. The J segment lost 3 bases and the V segment lost 4 bases, leaving 0 bases of the junction unmatched. This CDR3 comprises 12 residues. Germline CDR1 reads ENHRY; CDR2 reads SYGVKD.

The CDR3 reads CAWSVGTNTGELFF. The CDR3 DNA follows: TGTGCCTGGAGTGTCGGGACGAACACCGGGGAGCTGTTTTTT. The chain is built from TRBV30 and TRBJ2-2; D may be TRBD2 (5 bases). V dropped 0 bases and J dropped 0 bases, with 5 bases sitting between them. In germline, CDR1 is GTSNPN, CDR2 SVGIG (reference sequence). This CDR3 spans 14 amino acids.

CDR3 DNA sequence: TGTGCCTGGATGGGACAGGGAAGTGGGGAGCTGTTTTTT. This encodes CAWMGQGSGELFF. The gene calls are TRBV30 and TRBJ2-2; 9 nucleotides line up with TRBD1. Trimming cost V 4 bases and J 8 bases; bases outside gene matches: 5. This CDR3 has 13 amino acids. CDR1 is GTSNPN and CDR2 is SVGIG in the germline V gene (reference sequence).

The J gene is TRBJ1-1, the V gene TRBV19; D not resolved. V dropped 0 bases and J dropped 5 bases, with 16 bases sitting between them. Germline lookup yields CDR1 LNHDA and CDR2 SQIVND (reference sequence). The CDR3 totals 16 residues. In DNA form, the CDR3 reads TGTGCCAGTAGTATAGATGGAGGATCGGGTGGGACTGAAGCTTTCTTT. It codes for CASSIDGGSGGTEAFF.

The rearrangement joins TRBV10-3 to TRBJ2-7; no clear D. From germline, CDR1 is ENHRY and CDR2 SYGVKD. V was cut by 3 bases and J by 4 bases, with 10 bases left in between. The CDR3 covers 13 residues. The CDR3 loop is CAISEAGEYEQYF. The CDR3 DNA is TGTGCCATCAGTGAAGCAGGCGAGTACGAGCAGTACTTC.

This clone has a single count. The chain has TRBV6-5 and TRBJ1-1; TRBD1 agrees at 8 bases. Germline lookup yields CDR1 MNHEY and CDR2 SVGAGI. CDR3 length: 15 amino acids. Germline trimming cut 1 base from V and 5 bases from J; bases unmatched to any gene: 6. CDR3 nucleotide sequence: TGTGCCAGCAGTTACTTCTCGGACAGGGAGACTGAAGCTTTCTTT. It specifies CASSYFSDRETEAFF.

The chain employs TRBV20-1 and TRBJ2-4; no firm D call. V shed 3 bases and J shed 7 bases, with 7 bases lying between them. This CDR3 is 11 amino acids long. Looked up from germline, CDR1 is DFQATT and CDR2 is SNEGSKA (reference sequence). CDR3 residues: CSASYLNIQYF. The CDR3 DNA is TGCAGTGCTAGCTATTTGAACATTCAGTACTTC.

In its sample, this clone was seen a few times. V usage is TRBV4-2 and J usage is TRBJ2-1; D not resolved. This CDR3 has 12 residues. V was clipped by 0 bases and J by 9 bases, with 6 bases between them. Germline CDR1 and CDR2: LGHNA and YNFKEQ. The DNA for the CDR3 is TGTGCCAGCAGCCAAGATTTGAGTGAGCAGTTCTTC. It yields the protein CASSQDLSEQFF.

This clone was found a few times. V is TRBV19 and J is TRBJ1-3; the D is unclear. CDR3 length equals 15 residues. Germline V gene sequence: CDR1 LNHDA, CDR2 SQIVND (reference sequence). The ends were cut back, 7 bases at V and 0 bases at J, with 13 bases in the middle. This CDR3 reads CASTSGGTSGNTIYF. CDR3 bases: TGTGCCAGTACCTCAGGAGGAACCTCTGGAAACACCATATATTTT. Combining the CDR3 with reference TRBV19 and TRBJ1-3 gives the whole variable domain DGGITQSPKYLFRKEGQNVTLSCEQNLNHDAMYWYRQDPGQGLRLIYYSQIVNDFQKGDIAEGYSVSREKKESFPLTVTSAQKNPTAFYLCASTSGGTSGNTIYFGEGSWLTVV.

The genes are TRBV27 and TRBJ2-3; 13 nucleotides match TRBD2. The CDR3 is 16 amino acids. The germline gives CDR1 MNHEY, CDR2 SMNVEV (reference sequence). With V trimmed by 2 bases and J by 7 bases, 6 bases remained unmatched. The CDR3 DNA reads TGTGCCAGCAGTTTAAAGGGACTAGCGGGACCTTATACGCAGTATTTT. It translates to CASSLKGLAGPYTQYF.

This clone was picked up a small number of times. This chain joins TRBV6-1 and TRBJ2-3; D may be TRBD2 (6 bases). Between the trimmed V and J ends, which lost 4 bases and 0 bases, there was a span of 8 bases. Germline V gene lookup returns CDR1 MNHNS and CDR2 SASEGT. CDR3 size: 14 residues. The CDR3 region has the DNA TGTGCCAGCAGTGGGGGACTCAGCACAGATACGCAGTATTTT. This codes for CASSGGLSTDTQYF.

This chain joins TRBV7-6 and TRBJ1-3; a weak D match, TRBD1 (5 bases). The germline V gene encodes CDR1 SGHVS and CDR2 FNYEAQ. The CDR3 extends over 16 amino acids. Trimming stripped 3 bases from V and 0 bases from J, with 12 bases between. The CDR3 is CASSFLDTSSGNTIYF. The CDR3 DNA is TGTGCCAGCAGCTTCCTGGACACCAGCTCTGGAAACACCATATATTTT.

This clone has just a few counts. CDR3 region: CASKVRGETQYF. The CDR3, as DNA: TGTGCCAGCAAGGTCAGGGGAGAGACCCAGTACTTC. The V gene is TRBV13, the J gene TRBJ2-5; tentatively, D is TRBD1 (6 bases). Trimming took off 7 bases at V and 4 bases at J, with 10 bases between the two ends. The CDR3 runs 12 residues. Per germline, CDR1 PRHDT and CDR2 FYEKMQ (reference sequence).

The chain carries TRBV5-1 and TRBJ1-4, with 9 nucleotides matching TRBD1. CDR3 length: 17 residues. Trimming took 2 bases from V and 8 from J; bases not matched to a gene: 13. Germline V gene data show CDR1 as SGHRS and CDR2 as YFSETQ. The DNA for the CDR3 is TGCGCCAGCAGCTTTTTCCAACCCGGGACAGGGAGGGAAAAACTGTTTTTT. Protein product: CASSFFQPGTGREKLFF. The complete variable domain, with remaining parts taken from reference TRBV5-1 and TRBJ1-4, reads KAGVTQTPRYLIKTRGQQVTLSCSPISGHRSVSWYQQTPGQGLQFLFEYFSETQRNKGNFPGRFSGRQFSNSRSEMNVSTLELGDSALYLCASSFFQPGTGREKLFFGSGTQLSVL.

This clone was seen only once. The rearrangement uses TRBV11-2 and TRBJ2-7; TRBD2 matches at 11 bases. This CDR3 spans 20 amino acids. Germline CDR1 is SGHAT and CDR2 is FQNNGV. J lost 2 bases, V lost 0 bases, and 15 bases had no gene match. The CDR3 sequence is CASSLDLIAGGNLYPYEQYF. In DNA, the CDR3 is TGTGCCAGCAGCTTAGATCTTATAGCGGGAGGGAATTTGTACCCCTACGAGCAGTACTTC.

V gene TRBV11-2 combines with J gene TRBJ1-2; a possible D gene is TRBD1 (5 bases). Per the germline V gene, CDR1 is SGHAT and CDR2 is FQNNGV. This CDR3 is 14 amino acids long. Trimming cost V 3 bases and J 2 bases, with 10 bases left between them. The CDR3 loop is CASSLGRANYGYTF. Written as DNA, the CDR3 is TGTGCCAGCAGCTTGGGCAGGGCAAACTATGGCTACACCTTC.

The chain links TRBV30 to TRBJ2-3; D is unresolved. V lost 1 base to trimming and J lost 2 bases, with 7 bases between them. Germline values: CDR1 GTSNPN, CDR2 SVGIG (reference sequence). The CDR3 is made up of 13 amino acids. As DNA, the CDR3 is TGTGCCTGGAGTGCAGGCGCCACAGATACGCAGTATTTT. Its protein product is CAWSAGATDTQYF.

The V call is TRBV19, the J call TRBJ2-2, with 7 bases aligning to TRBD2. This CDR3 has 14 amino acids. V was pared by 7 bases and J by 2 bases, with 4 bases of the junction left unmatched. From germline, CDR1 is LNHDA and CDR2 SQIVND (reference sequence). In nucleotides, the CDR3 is TGTGCCAGTAAACTAGCGCCCAACACCGGGGAGCTGTTTTTT. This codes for CASKLAPNTGELFF.

Written as DNA, the CDR3 is TGCGCCAGCAGCCAGACGGGGTTCGAGCAGTACTTC. Translated, it gives CASSQTGFEQYF. The chain carries TRBV4-1 and TRBJ2-7, with a weak D call TRBD2 (5 bases). Trimming took 3 bases from V and 6 from J, leaving 9 bases between them. The CDR3 has 12 amino acids. Germline CDR1 and CDR2: MGHRA and YSYEKL.

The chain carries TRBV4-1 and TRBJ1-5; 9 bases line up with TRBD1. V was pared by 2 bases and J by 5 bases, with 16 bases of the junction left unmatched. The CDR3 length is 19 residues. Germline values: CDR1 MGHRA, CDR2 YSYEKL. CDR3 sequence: CASSQRVLPGTGRDQPQHF. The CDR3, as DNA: TGCGCCAGCAGCCAACGGGTCCTTCCCGGGACAGGGCGCGATCAGCCCCAGCATTTT.

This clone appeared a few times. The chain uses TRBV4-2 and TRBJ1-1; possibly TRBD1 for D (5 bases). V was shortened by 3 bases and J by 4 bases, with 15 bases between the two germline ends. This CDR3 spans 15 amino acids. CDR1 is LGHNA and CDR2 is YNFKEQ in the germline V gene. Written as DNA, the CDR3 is TGTGCCAGCAGCCAGGGGGACTCCGGCGGCACTGAAGCTTTCTTT. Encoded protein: CASSQGDSGGTEAFF.